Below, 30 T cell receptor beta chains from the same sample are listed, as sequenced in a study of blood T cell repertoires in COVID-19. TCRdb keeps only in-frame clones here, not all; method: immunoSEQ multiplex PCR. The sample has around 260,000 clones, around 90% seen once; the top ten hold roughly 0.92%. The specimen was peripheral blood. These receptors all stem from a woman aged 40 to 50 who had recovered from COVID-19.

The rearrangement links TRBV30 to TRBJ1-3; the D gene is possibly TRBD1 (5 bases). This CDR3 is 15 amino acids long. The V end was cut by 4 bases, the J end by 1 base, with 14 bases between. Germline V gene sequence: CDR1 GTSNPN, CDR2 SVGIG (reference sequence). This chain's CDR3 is CAWTLWGGSGNTIYF. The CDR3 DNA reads TGTGCCTGGACGTTGTGGGGGGGATCTGGAAACACCATATATTTT.

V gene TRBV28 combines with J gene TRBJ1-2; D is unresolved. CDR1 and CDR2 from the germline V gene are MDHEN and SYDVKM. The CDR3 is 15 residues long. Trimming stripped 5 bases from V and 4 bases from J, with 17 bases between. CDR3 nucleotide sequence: TGTGCCAGCAGTCCCCTAACGCAGGTGGGCTATGGCTACACCTTC. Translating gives CASSPLTQVGYGYTF.

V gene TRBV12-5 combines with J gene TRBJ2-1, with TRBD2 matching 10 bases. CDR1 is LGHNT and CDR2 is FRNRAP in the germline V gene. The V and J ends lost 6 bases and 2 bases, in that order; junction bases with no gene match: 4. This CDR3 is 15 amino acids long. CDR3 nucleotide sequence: TGTGCTAGTGGCTGGGGGACTAGCGCCTACAATGAGCAGTTCTTC. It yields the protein CASGWGTSAYNEQFF.

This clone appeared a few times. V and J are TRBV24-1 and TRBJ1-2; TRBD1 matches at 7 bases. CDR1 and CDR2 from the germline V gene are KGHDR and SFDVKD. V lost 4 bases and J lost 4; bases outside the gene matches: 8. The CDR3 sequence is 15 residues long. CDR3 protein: CATSEGTELGYGYTF. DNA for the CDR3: TGTGCCACCAGTGAAGGGACAGAACTTGGCTATGGCTACACCTTC.

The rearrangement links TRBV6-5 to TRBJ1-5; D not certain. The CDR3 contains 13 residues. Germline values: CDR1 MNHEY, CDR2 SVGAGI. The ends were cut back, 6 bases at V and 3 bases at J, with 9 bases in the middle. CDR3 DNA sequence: TGTGCCAGCAGCCCAGGTATCAATCAGCCCCAGCATTTT. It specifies CASSPGINQPQHF.

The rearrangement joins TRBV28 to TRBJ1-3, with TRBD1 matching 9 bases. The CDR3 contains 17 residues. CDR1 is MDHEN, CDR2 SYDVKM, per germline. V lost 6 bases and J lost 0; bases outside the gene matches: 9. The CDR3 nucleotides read TGTGCCAGCAGAACAGGGGGCGGCTCGAGCTCTGGAAACACCATATATTTT. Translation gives CASRTGGGSSSGNTIYF. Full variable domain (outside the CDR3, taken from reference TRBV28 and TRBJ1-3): DVKVTQSSRYLVKRTGEKVFLECVQDMDHENMFWYRQDPGLGLRLIYFSYDVKMKEKGDIPEGYSVSREKKERFSLILESASTNQTSMYLCASRTGGGSSSGNTIYFGEGSWLTVV.

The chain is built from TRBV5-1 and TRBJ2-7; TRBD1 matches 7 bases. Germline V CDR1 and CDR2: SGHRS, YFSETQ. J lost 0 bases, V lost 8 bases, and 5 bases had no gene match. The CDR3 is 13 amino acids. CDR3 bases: TGCGCCAGGGGGACAGCGAGCTCCTACGAGCAGTACTTC. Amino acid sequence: CARGTASSYEQYF.

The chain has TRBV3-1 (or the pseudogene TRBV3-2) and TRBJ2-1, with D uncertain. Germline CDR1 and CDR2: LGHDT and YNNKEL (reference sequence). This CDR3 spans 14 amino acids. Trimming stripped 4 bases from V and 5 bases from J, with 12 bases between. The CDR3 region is CASSLRGWDNEQFF. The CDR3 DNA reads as TGTGCCAGCAGCCTCCGAGGTTGGGACAATGAGCAGTTCTTC.

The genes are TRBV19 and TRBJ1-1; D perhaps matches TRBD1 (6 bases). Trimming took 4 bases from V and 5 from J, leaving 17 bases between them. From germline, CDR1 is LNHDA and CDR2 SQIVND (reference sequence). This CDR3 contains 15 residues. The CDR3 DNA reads TGTGCCAGTAGTACAGGGGAGTGGGCGAGTACTGAAGCTTTCTTT. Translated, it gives CASSTGEWASTEAFF.

CDR3 coding DNA: TGCGCCAGCAGTTTCACCCAGGGGGCGAACACTGAAGCTTTCTTT. It yields the protein CASSFTQGANTEAFF. The J gene is TRBJ1-1, the V gene TRBV4-1; TRBD1 agrees at 8 bases. Looked up from germline, CDR1 is MGHRA and CDR2 is YSYEKL. Trimming cost V 6 bases and J 1 base; bases outside gene matches: 7. The CDR3 runs to 15 residues.

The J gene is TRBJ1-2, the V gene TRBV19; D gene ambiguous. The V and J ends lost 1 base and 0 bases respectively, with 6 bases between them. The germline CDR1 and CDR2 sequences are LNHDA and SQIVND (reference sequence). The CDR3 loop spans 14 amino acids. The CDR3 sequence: CASSIVVANYGYTF. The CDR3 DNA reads TGTGCCAGTAGTATAGTGGTAGCTAACTATGGCTACACCTTC. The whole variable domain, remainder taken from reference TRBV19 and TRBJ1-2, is DGGITQSPKYLFRKEGQNVTLSCEQNLNHDAMYWYRQDPGQGLRLIYYSQIVNDFQKGDIAEGYSVSREKKESFPLTVTSAQKNPTAFYLCASSIVVANYGYTFGSGTRLTVV.

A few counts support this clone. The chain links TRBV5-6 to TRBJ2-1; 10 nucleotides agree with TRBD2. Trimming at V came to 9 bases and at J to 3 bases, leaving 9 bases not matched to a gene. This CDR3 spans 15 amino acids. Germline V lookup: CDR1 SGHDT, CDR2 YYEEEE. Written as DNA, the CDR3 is TGTGCCACCTCTGACAGCGGGAGGGTCTACAATGAGCAGTTCTTC. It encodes CATSDSGRVYNEQFF.

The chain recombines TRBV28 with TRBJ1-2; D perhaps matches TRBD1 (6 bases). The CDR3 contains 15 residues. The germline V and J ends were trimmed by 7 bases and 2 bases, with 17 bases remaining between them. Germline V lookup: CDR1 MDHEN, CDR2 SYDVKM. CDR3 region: CASTDSGAPNYGYTF. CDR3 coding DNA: TGTGCCAGCACGGACTCAGGGGCCCCGAACTATGGCTACACCTTC.

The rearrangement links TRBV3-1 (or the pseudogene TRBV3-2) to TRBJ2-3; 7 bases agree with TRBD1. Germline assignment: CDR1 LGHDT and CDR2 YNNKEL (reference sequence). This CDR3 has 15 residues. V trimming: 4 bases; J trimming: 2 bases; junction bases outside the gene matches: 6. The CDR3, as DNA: TGTGCCAGCAGCCCCGGGACAGAGTTCACAGATACGCAGTATTTT. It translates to CASSPGTEFTDTQYF.

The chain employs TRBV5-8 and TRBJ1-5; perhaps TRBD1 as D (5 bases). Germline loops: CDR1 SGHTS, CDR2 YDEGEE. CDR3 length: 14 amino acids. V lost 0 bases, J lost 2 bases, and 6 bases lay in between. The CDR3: CASSLEGGNQPQHF. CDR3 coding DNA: TGTGCCAGCAGCTTGGAAGGGGGCAATCAGCCCCAGCATTTT.

CDR3 coding DNA: TGTGCCAGCAGCCAAGACCCAGGGGTATCGGGCAATCAGCCCCAGCATTTT. This codes for CASSQDPGVSGNQPQHF. The chain combines TRBV3-1 (or the pseudogene TRBV3-2) with TRBJ1-5; possibly TRBD1 for D (6 bases). Germline CDR1 and CDR2: LGHDT and YNNKEL (reference sequence). The CDR3 is 17 residues long. V was shortened by 0 bases and J by 2 bases, with 14 bases between the two germline ends.

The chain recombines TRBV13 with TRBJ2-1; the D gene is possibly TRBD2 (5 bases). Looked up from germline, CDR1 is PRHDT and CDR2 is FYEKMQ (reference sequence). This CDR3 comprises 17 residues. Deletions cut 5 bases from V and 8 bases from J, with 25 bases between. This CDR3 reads CASSTPTPTSHGDEQFF. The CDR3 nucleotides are TGTGCCAGCAGCACCCCGACACCGACCAGTCACGGGGATGAGCAGTTCTTC.

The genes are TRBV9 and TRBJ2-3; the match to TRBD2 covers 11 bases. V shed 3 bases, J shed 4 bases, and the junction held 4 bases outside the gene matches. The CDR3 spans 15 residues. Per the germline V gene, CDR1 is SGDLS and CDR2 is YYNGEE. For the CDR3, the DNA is TGTGCCAGCAGCGGCCGACTAGCGGGGTCAGATACGCAGTATTTT. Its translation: CASSGRLAGSDTQYF.

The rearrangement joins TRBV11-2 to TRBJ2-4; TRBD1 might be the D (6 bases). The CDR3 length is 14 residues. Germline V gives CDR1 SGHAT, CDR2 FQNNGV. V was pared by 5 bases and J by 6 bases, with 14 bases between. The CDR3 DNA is TGTGCCAGCAGCCCCTGGGACAACGTAAACATTCAGTACTTC. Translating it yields CASSPWDNVNIQYF.

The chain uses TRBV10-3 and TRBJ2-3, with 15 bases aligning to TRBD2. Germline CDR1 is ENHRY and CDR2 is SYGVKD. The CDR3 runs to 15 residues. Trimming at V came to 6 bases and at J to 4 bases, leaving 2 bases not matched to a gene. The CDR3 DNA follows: TGTGCCATCAGGGGACTAGCGGGAGGCGCAGATACGCAGTATTTT. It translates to CAIRGLAGGADTQYF.

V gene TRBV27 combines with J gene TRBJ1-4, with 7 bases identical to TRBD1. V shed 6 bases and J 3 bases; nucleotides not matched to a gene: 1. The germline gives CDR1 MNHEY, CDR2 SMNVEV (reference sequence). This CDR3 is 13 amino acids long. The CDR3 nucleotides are TGTGCCAGCAGAGGGACAGCTAATGAAAAACTGTTTTTT. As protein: CASRGTANEKLFF.

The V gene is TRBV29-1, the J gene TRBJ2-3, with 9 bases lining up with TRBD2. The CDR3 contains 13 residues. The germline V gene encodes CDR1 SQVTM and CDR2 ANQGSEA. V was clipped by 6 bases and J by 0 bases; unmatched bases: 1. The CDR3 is CSVTSGSTDTQYF. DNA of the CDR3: TGCAGCGTAACTAGCGGGAGCACAGATACGCAGTATTTT.

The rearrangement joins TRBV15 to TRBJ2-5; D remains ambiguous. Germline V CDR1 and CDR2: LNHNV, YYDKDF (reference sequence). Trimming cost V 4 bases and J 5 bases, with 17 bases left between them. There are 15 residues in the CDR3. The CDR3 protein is CATSIPKPNEETQYF. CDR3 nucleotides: TGTGCCACCAGCATTCCTAAGCCTAACGAGGAGACCCAGTACTTC.

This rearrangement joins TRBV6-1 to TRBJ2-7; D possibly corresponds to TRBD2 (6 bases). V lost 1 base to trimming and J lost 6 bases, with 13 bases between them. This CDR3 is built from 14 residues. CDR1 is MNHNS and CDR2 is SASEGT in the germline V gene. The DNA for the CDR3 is TGTGCCAGCAGTGAAGGTGGGCTAGCGCTCGAGCAGTACTTC. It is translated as CASSEGGLALEQYF.

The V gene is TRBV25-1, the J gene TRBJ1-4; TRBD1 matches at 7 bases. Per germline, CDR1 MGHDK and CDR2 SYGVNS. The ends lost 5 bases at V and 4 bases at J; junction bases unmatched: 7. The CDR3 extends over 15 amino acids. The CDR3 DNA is TGTGCCAGCAGTCCTCGGGACAGTCATAATGAAAAACTGTTTTTT. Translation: CASSPRDSHNEKLFF.

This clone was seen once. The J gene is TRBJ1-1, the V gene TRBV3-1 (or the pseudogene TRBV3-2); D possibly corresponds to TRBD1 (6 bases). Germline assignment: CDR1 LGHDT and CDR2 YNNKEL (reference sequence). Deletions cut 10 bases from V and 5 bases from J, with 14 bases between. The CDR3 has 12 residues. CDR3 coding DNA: TGTGCCACCCTTGGGGGCCGAACTGAAGCTTTCTTT. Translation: CATLGGRTEAFF.

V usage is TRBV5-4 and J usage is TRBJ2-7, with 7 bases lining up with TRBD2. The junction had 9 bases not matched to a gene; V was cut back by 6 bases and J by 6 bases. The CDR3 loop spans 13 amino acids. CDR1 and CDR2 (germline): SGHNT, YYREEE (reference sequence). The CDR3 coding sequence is TGTGCCAGCACCCAGGACACGGGAGGCGAGCAGTACTTC. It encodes CASTQDTGGEQYF.

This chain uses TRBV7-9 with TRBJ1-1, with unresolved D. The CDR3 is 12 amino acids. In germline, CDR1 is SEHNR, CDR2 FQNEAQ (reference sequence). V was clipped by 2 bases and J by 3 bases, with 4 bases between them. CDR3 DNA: TGTGCCAGCAGCTTAACTGACACTGAAGCTTTCTTT. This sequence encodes CASSLTDTEAFF.

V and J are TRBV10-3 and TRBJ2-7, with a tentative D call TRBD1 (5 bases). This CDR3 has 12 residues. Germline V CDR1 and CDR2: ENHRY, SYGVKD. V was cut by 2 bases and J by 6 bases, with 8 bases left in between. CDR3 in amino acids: CAISEQGFEQYF. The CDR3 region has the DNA TGTGCCATCAGTGAGCAGGGATTCGAGCAGTACTTC.

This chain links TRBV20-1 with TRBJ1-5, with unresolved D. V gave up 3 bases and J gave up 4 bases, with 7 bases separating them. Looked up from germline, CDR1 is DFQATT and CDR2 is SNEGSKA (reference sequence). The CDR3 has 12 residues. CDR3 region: CSASMANQPQHF. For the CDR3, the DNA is TGCAGTGCTAGTATGGCAAATCAGCCCCAGCATTTT.